Below are 20 T cell receptor beta chains sequenced from a single sample in a study of T cell responses to AZD1222 COVID-19 vaccine. TCRdb keeps only in-frame clones here, not all; method: immunoSEQ multiplex PCR. Counted here are 90,000 to 150,000 clones, approximately 88% occurring once; the ten biggest clones make up under 4.5%. The material was peripheral blood, obtained on day 0 of AZD1222 vaccination. Source of these receptors: an adult in good health.

This clone was seen more than once but under ten times. The chain uses TRBV4-2 and TRBJ2-4, with D perhaps TRBD1 (7 bases). Germline V gives CDR1 LGHNA, CDR2 YNFKEQ. The CDR3 contains 16 residues. Trimming left V 0 bases short and J 8 bases short, with 17 bases between. CDR3 protein: CASSQEYQGGWDIQYF. In DNA, the CDR3 is TGTGCCAGCAGCCAAGAGTACCAGGGGGGCTGGGACATTCAGTACTTC.

V is TRBV5-1 and J is TRBJ2-7; the match to TRBD2 covers 7 bases. With V trimmed by 0 bases and J by 1 base, 4 bases remained unmatched. The CDR3 extends over 15 amino acids. Germline CDR1 is SGHRS and CDR2 is YFSETQ. DNA of the CDR3: TGCGCCAGCAGCTTGGTACTAGCGACATCCTACGAGCAGTACTTC. It translates to CASSLVLATSYEQYF.

The V call is TRBV29-1, the J call TRBJ1-2; D is unclear. Germline CDR1 SQVTM, CDR2 ANQGSEA. With 0 bases removed from V and 8 bases from J, the gap between germline ends came to 16 bases. CDR3 length: 14 amino acids. This CDR3 is CSVEDRWTSSGYTF. The CDR3 DNA reads TGCAGCGTTGAAGATCGGTGGACCTCCAGCGGCTACACCTTC.

The rearrangement uses TRBV6-5 and TRBJ1-2, with TRBD1 matching over 8 bases. CDR1 is MNHEY and CDR2 is SVGAGI in the germline V gene. Unmatched junction bases numbered 4, after V lost 5 bases and J lost 5 bases. The CDR3 is made up of 13 amino acids. In DNA form, the CDR3 reads TGTGCCAGCAGTATGGACAGGGATTATGGCTACACCTTC. Residues: CASSMDRDYGYTF.

The chain employs TRBV18 and TRBJ2-3; 9 positions agree with TRBD2. The CDR3 has 16 residues. The V segment lost 3 bases and the J segment 4 bases; nucleotides outside the gene matches: 8. Germline assignment: CDR1 KGHSH and CDR2 LQKENI. CDR3 coding DNA: TGTGCCAGCTCACCTTTGAGCGGGGGGCCATCAGATACGCAGTATTTT. This translates into CASSPLSGGPSDTQYF.

The sample holds one count of this clone. The chain couples TRBV5-8 to TRBJ1-2; D unclear. Germline V gives CDR1 SGHTS, CDR2 YDEGEE. V lost 6 bases and J 8 bases, leaving 23 bases between the germline ends. The CDR3 covers 15 residues. The CDR3: CASIYRSARDEGYTF. CDR3 bases: TGTGCCAGCATCTATCGGTCTGCGCGGGATGAGGGCTACACCTTC.

The chain uses TRBV7-9 and TRBJ1-2; D is unresolved. Germline V CDR1 and CDR2: SEHNR, FQNEAQ (reference sequence). The CDR3 is made up of 13 amino acids. V lost 1 base, J lost 6 bases, and 9 bases lay in between. CDR3 sequence: CASSLELGDGYTF. CDR3 bases: TGTGCCAGCAGCTTAGAATTGGGAGATGGCTACACCTTC.

The genes are TRBV19 and TRBJ2-7; D ambiguous. Trimming took 0 bases from V and 0 from J, leaving 6 bases between them. Germline V lookup: CDR1 LNHDA, CDR2 SQIVND (reference sequence). The CDR3 runs 14 residues. The CDR3 nucleotides read TGTGCCAGTAGTATAGAGTACGGCTCCTACGAGCAGTACTTC. This sequence encodes CASSIEYGSYEQYF.

V is TRBV12-5 and J is TRBJ2-3, with 10 bases that match TRBD2. Trimming at V came to 3 bases and at J to 0 bases, leaving 6 bases not matched to a gene. This CDR3 is 17 amino acids long. Germline CDR1 reads LGHNT; CDR2 reads FRNRAP. The CDR3 is CASGFSGGASSTDTQYF. The CDR3 DNA reads as TGTGCTAGTGGTTTCAGCGGGGGGGCTTCTAGCACAGATACGCAGTATTTT.

The rearrangement links TRBV7-2 to TRBJ2-5; TRBD1 matches 7 bases. Germline assignment: CDR1 SGHTA and CDR2 FQGNSA. Losses at the gene ends were 5 bases for V and 4 bases for J; bases not matched to a gene: 7. This CDR3 contains 14 residues. The CDR3 DNA follows: TGTGCCAGCAGCCGGGACAGACGAATAGAGACCCAGTACTTC. Its translation is CASSRDRRIETQYF.

The rearrangement links TRBV2 to TRBJ2-3; D might be TRBD2 (5 bases). The V gene's germline CDR1 is SNHLY and CDR2 FYNNEI. The CDR3 extends over 14 amino acids. Deletions cut 3 bases from V and 6 bases from J, with 13 bases between. The CDR3 reads CASSDVDYEDTQYF. For the CDR3, the DNA is TGTGCCAGCAGTGATGTCGACTACGAGGATACGCAGTATTTT.

The chain joins TRBV4-1 to TRBJ1-6; D may be TRBD1 (5 bases). The germline V gene has CDR1 MGHRA and CDR2 YSYEKL. The CDR3 totals 19 residues. Deletions cut 0 bases from V and 0 bases from J, with 15 bases between. In DNA form, the CDR3 reads TGCGCCAGCAGCCAAGAAGAAGGGGCGTCGGACTCCTATAATTCACCCCTCCACTTT. This codes for CASSQEEGASDSYNSPLHF.

This chain uses TRBV19 with TRBJ1-5, with 7 bases lining up with TRBD1. The germline V gene encodes CDR1 LNHDA and CDR2 SQIVND (reference sequence). V gave up 7 bases and J gave up 7 bases; unmatched junction bases: 7. The CDR3 is 13 amino acids. The CDR3 DNA follows: TGTGCCAGTATCGGACAGGCAGGGCAGCCCCAGCATTTT. This sequence encodes CASIGQAGQPQHF.

The CDR3 DNA is TGCGCCAGCAGCCCTCTGTCCGGGGAGCTGTTTTTT. Its protein is CASSPLSGELFF. The chain couples TRBV5-1 to TRBJ2-2; the D is unclear. The CDR3 runs to 12 residues. Looked up from germline, CDR1 is SGHRS and CDR2 is YFSETQ. V lost 4 bases to trimming and J lost 6 bases, with 7 bases between them.

This chain connects TRBV9 to TRBJ2-7; D not resolved. With 3 bases removed from V and 7 bases from J, the gap between germline ends came to 5 bases. The germline gives CDR1 SGDLS, CDR2 YYNGEE. CDR3 length equals 10 residues. The CDR3 region is CASSELEQYF. The CDR3 nucleotides read TGTGCCAGCAGCGAACTAGAGCAGTACTTC. Drawing the rest from reference TRBV9 and TRBJ2-7, the complete variable domain is DSGVTQTPKHLITATGQRVTLRCSPRSGDLSVYWYQQSLDQGLQFLIQYYNGEERAKGNILERFSAQQFPDLHSELNLSSLELGDSALYFCASSELEQYFGPGTRLTVT.

This chain uses TRBV10-3 with TRBJ2-7; tentatively, D is TRBD2 (6 bases). V dropped 0 bases and J dropped 1 base, with 10 bases sitting between them. The germline V gene has CDR1 ENHRY and CDR2 SYGVKD. This CDR3 is 15 amino acids long. CDR3 loop: CAISESGGVSYEQYF. In DNA form, the CDR3 reads TGTGCCATCAGTGAGTCGGGGGGAGTGTCCTACGAGCAGTACTTC.

The rearrangement joins TRBV3-1 (or the pseudogene TRBV3-2) to TRBJ1-2; D uncertain. This CDR3 comprises 14 residues. Trimming cost V 1 base and J 1 base, with 7 bases left between them. Germline CDR1 LGHDT, CDR2 YNNKEL (reference sequence). In DNA form, the CDR3 reads TGTGCCAGCAGCCAAGGAAGGGTTAACTATGGCTACACCTTC. Amino acid sequence: CASSQGRVNYGYTF.

The rearrangement links TRBV27 to TRBJ2-7, with 7 nucleotides matching TRBD1. The CDR3 spans 13 residues. V was pared by 3 bases and J by 7 bases, with 6 bases of the junction left unmatched. Germline assignment: CDR1 MNHEY and CDR2 SMNVEV (reference sequence). CDR3 coding DNA: TGTGCCAGCAGTTTTAACAGGGGATCGGAGCAGTACTTC. Translating gives CASSFNRGSEQYF.

The V call is TRBV7-9, the J call TRBJ2-7; D uncertain. This CDR3 contains 15 residues. Germline values: CDR1 SEHNR, CDR2 FQNEAQ (reference sequence). Trimming removed 1 base from V and 7 bases from J, with 17 bases in between. CDR3 sequence: CASSLVGDPVREQYF. In nucleotides, the CDR3 is TGTGCCAGCAGCTTAGTCGGAGACCCCGTTCGGGAGCAGTACTTC.

This CDR3 is CASSYRIFGGNTEAFF. CDR3 nucleotides: TGTGCCAGCAGTTACCGAATTTTTGGAGGGAACACTGAAGCTTTCTTT. V is TRBV6-5 and J is TRBJ1-1, with unresolved D. CDR1 and CDR2 from the germline V gene are MNHEY and SVGAGI. The CDR3 loop spans 16 amino acids. V was pared by 2 bases and J by 1 base, with 14 bases between.